This T cell receptor beta chain was profiled in a study of a mutant IDH1 vaccine in newly diagnosed glioma. Study summary: Patients got radiotherapy, temozolomide, or both beforehand, and most got both. V12 occurred at week 35 and V13 at week 47.

Details on this clone: What it recognizes is unknown.

Time point here: week 35, safety follow-up. It was 300 ug of mutant IDH1 20-mer peptide that made up each vaccine dose, given with topical imiquimod. Vaccinations, eight in total, occurred in weeks 1, 3, 5, 7, 11, 15, 19, 23. CDR3 length: 16 residues. Between the trimmed V and J ends, which lost 6 bases and 0 bases, there was a span of 17 bases. Germline loops: CDR1 MNHNY, CDR2 SVGAGI (reference sequence). TCRdb keeps only in-frame clones here, not all; method: immunoSEQ multiplex PCR. The sample records about 31,000 clones, roughly 77% being singletons. The receptor comes from a man in his thirties or forties with glioma. The sequencing here drew on PBMCs, taken from a glioma patient whose treatment included an IDH1 peptide vaccine. The genes are TRBV6-6 and TRBJ1-1; TRBD1 is a possible D gene (5 bases). The CDR3 sequence: CASSLQVGTLNTEAFF. As DNA, the CDR3 is TGTGCCAGCAGCTTACAAGTGGGGACCCTGAACACTGAAGCTTTCTTT.